A selection of T cell receptor beta chains follows, all from one sample in a study of blood T cell repertoires in COVID-19. Assay: immunoSEQ multiplex PCR; the TCRdb copy retains only in-frame clones and omits some. The sample carries approximately 290,000 clones, approximately 89% recorded once. Sequencing was carried out using peripheral blood. The origin of the receptors is a woman between 25 and 40 years old with COVID-19, enrolled during active disease. Each CDR3 is given with its conserved first and last residue. D genes are given only for firm matches. Clone sizes are given selectively: once, few, many, or a class where the clone is expanded.

clone size: once
D gene: .
V gene: TRBV5-1
J gene: TRBJ2-5
CDR3 protein: CASSLLGPGLRETQYF
CDR3 DNA: TGCGCCAGCAGCTTACTGGGGCCAGGCCTCAGGGAGACCCAGTACTTC

clone size: .
D gene: TRBD2
V gene: TRBV3-1/TRBV3-2
J gene: TRBJ2-3
CDR3 protein: CASSHQYERGSTDTQYF
CDR3 DNA: TGTGCCAGCAGTCATCAGTATGAGCGGGGGAGCACAGATACGCAGTATTTT

clone size: .
D gene: TRBD1
V gene: TRBV29-1
J gene: TRBJ2-3
CDR3 protein: CSVEGTGATGDTQYF
CDR3 DNA: TGCAGCGTTGAGGGGACAGGGGCTACCGGAGATACGCAGTATTTT

clone size: .
D gene: .
V gene: TRBV5-1
J gene: TRBJ2-7
CDR3 protein: CASGEVFSPNEQYF
CDR3 DNA: TGCGCCAGCGGGGAGGTCTTCAGCCCCAACGAGCAGTACTTC

clone size: few
D gene: .
V gene: TRBV28
J gene: TRBJ1-1
CDR3 protein: CASSLAVREAFF
CDR3 DNA: TGTGCCAGCAGTTTAGCAGTCAGAGAAGCTTTCTTT

clone size: .
D gene: TRBD1
V gene: TRBV19
J gene: TRBJ1-1
CDR3 protein: CASSIWGGTGRLF
CDR3 DNA: TGTGCCAGTAGTATTTGGGGAGGGACAGGCCGGCTCTTT

clone size: .
D gene: .
V gene: TRBV5-1
J gene: TRBJ2-2
CDR3 protein: CASSLAGENTGELFF
CDR3 DNA: TGCGCCAGCAGCTTGGCGGGGGAGAACACCGGGGAGCTGTTTTTT

clone size: .
D gene: .
V gene: TRBV29-1
J gene: TRBJ1-2
CDR3 protein: CSALPVANYGYTF
CDR3 DNA: TGCAGCGCCCTGCCAGTTGCAAACTATGGCTACACCTTC

clone size: .
D gene: .
V gene: TRBV25-1
J gene: TRBJ2-2
CDR3 protein: CASSELPSAVHTGELFF
CDR3 DNA: TGTGCCAGCAGTGAGCTTCCTAGCGCGGTCCACACCGGGGAGCTGTTTTTT

clone size: .
D gene: TRBD1
V gene: TRBV15
J gene: TRBJ1-1
CDR3 protein: CATSRTGYGTEAFF
CDR3 DNA: TGTGCCACCAGCCGGACAGGGTACGGCACTGAAGCTTTCTTT

clone size: .
D gene: .
V gene: TRBV10-2
J gene: TRBJ2-7
CDR3 protein: CASKNRVGNEQYF
CDR3 DNA: TGCGCCAGCAAGAACAGGGTAGGCAACGAGCAGTACTTC

clone size: few
D gene: .
V gene: TRBV2
J gene: TRBJ1-6
CDR3 protein: CASMLRGGDSPLHF
CDR3 DNA: TGTGCCAGCATGTTACGGGGAGGAGATTCACCCCTCCACTTT

clone size: .
D gene: TRBD2
V gene: TRBV4-1
J gene: TRBJ2-5
CDR3 protein: CASSQGPLLSGGETQYF
CDR3 DNA: TGCGCCAGCAGCCAAGGGCCCCTCCTCAGCGGGGGAGAGACCCAGTACTTC

clone size: .
D gene: TRBD2
V gene: TRBV27
J gene: TRBJ2-1
CDR3 protein: CASSLRGYEQFF
CDR3 DNA: TGTGCCAGCAGTCTGCGGGGGTATGAGCAGTTCTTC

clone size: .
D gene: .
V gene: TRBV27
J gene: TRBJ2-3
CDR3 protein: CASSVSRLADTQYF
CDR3 DNA: TGTGCCAGCAGCGTGTCCAGATTGGCAGATACGCAGTATTTT

clone size: .
D gene: .
V gene: TRBV10-3
J gene: TRBJ1-5
CDR3 protein: CAISNRGPLNQPQHF
CDR3 DNA: TGTGCCATCAGTAATCGAGGGCCTTTGAATCAGCCCCAGCATTTT

clone size: .
D gene: .
V gene: TRBV6-4
J gene: TRBJ2-2
CDR3 protein: CASSVAGTGELFF
CDR3 DNA: TGTGCCAGCAGTGTGGCGGGAACCGGGGAGCTGTTTTTT

clone size: few
D gene: TRBD1
V gene: TRBV6-6
J gene: TRBJ2-7
CDR3 protein: CASSYDRAREQYF
CDR3 DNA: TGTGCCAGCAGTTACGACAGGGCTCGGGAGCAGTACTTC

clone size: .
D gene: TRBD1
V gene: TRBV28
J gene: TRBJ2-6
CDR3 protein: CASSWTGTSSGANVLTF
CDR3 DNA: TGTGCCAGCAGCTGGACAGGGACTTCCTCTGGGGCCAACGTCCTGACTTTC

clone size: once
D gene: .
V gene: TRBV5-1
J gene: TRBJ2-5
CDR3 protein: CASSPGSSFQETQYF
CDR3 DNA: TGCGCCAGCAGCCCAGGATCTTCGTTTCAAGAGACCCAGTACTTC

clone size: .
D gene: .
V gene: TRBV4-1
J gene: TRBJ2-7
CDR3 protein: CASSAEGQGSYEQYF
CDR3 DNA: TGCGCCAGCAGTGCCGAGGGTCAAGGTTCCTACGAGCAGTACTTC

clone size: .
D gene: .
V gene: TRBV5-4
J gene: TRBJ1-6
CDR3 protein: CASRDFGSSYNSPLHF
CDR3 DNA: TGTGCCAGCAGAGATTTTGGGAGTTCCTATAATTCACCCCTCCACTTT

clone size: .
D gene: TRBD1
V gene: TRBV5-1
J gene: TRBJ2-1
CDR3 protein: CASSFRQGLSYNEQFF
CDR3 DNA: TGCGCCAGCAGCTTTCGACAGGGCTTATCCTACAATGAGCAGTTCTTC

clone size: .
D gene: .
V gene: TRBV10-3
J gene: TRBJ1-1
CDR3 protein: CAISAQGNTEAFF
CDR3 DNA: TGTGCCATCAGTGCACAGGGCAACACTGAAGCTTTCTTT

clone size: .
D gene: .
V gene: TRBV27
J gene: TRBJ1-2
CDR3 protein: CASRKTASDGYTF
CDR3 DNA: TGTGCCAGCAGAAAAACAGCCTCTGATGGCTACACCTTC

clone size: .
D gene: .
V gene: TRBV4-1
J gene: TRBJ2-3
CDR3 protein: CASSQDRDQGKQYF
CDR3 DNA: TGCGCCAGCAGCCAAGATCGGGATCAGGGGAAGCAGTATTTT

clone size: .
D gene: .
V gene: TRBV29-1
J gene: TRBJ1-2
CDR3 protein: CSVGQTSYGYTF
CDR3 DNA: TGCAGCGTTGGACAGACGAGCTATGGCTACACCTTC

clone size: few
D gene: .
V gene: TRBV29-1
J gene: TRBJ1-2
CDR3 protein: CSVLRAGGNYGYTF
CDR3 DNA: TGCAGCGTTCTACGGGCGGGAGGTAACTATGGCTACACCTTC

clone size: .
D gene: .
V gene: TRBV27
J gene: TRBJ2-1
CDR3 protein: CASSLLGRQGGNEQFF
CDR3 DNA: TGTGCCAGCAGTTTACTTGGCAGGCAGGGTGGCAATGAGCAGTTCTTC

clone size: .
D gene: .
V gene: TRBV19
J gene: TRBJ1-1
CDR3 protein: CASSIRGMNTEAFF
CDR3 DNA: TGTGCCAGTAGTATTAGAGGAATGAACACTGAAGCTTTCTTT

clone size: .
D gene: TRBD2
V gene: TRBV2
J gene: TRBJ2-2
CDR3 protein: CASSATGGHGTGELFF
CDR3 DNA: TGTGCCAGCAGTGCTACGGGGGGGCATGGCACCGGGGAGCTGTTTTTT

clone size: .
D gene: .
V gene: TRBV9
J gene: TRBJ1-2
CDR3 protein: CASSTAPRGSRGYTF
CDR3 DNA: TGTGCCAGCAGTACGGCTCCTCGGGGATCCAGGGGCTACACCTTC

clone size: .
D gene: .
V gene: TRBV5-1
J gene: TRBJ1-6
CDR3 protein: CASRPDRSNSPLHF
CDR3 DNA: TGCGCCAGCAGACCAGACAGAAGCAATTCACCCCTCCACTTT

clone size: .
D gene: .
V gene: TRBV6-5
J gene: TRBJ1-1
CDR3 protein: CASSYSGGLTTEAFF
CDR3 DNA: TGTGCCAGCAGTTACTCAGGGGGTCTTACCACTGAAGCTTTCTTT

clone size: once
D gene: .
V gene: TRBV11-2
J gene: TRBJ1-2
CDR3 protein: CASSFLTGSNYGYTF
CDR3 DNA: TGTGCCAGCAGCTTCTTGACAGGTTCTAACTATGGCTACACCTTC

clone size: .
D gene: .
V gene: TRBV7-7
J gene: TRBJ1-5
CDR3 protein: CASSVSTNQPQHF
CDR3 DNA: TGTGCCAGCAGCGTTTCGACAAATCAGCCCCAGCATTTT

clone size: .
D gene: .
V gene: TRBV5-1
J gene: TRBJ2-3
CDR3 protein: CASSPGADTQYF
CDR3 DNA: TGCGCCAGCAGCCCGGGGGCAGATACGCAGTATTTT

clone size: few
D gene: TRBD1
V gene: TRBV10-1
J gene: TRBJ1-5
CDR3 protein: CASSESRDRGIPQHF
CDR3 DNA: TGCGCCAGCAGTGAGTCGAGGGACAGGGGGATACCCCAGCATTTT

clone size: .
D gene: TRBD2
V gene: TRBV9
J gene: TRBJ2-2
CDR3 protein: CASSPALGRGDTGELFF
CDR3 DNA: TGTGCCAGCAGCCCAGCCCTCGGGCGGGGGGACACCGGGGAGCTGTTTTTT

clone size: once
D gene: TRBD1
V gene: TRBV6-4
J gene: TRBJ1-6
CDR3 protein: CASSAGQSNSPLHF
CDR3 DNA: TGTGCCAGCAGTGCGGGACAGTCGAATTCACCCCTCCACTTT

clone size: .
D gene: TRBD2
V gene: TRBV4-1
J gene: TRBJ2-1
CDR3 protein: CASSPSGGTHEQFF
CDR3 DNA: TGCGCCAGCAGCCCTAGCGGGGGAACCCATGAGCAGTTCTTC

clone size: .
D gene: TRBD1
V gene: TRBV19
J gene: TRBJ2-1
CDR3 protein: CASRGGTGVRNEQFF
CDR3 DNA: TGTGCCAGTAGGGGCGGGACAGGGGTGAGGAATGAGCAGTTCTTC

clone size: .
D gene: TRBD2
V gene: TRBV7-6
J gene: TRBJ2-1
CDR3 protein: CASSPSPLAGGAYNEQFF
CDR3 DNA: TGTGCCAGCAGCCCGTCCCCCTTGGCGGGGGGGGCCTACAATGAGCAGTTCTTC

clone size: once
D gene: .
V gene: TRBV15
J gene: TRBJ1-2
CDR3 protein: CATSRDPTGGGYTF
CDR3 DNA: TGTGCCACCAGCAGAGATCCGACGGGTGGGGGCTACACCTTC

clone size: .
D gene: .
V gene: TRBV7-9
J gene: TRBJ1-3
CDR3 protein: CASRPPTGTNPRSGNTIYF
CDR3 DNA: TGTGCCAGCAGACCACCTACAGGGACCAACCCTCGCTCTGGAAACACCATATATTTT

clone size: .
D gene: .
V gene: TRBV3-1/TRBV3-2
J gene: TRBJ2-2
CDR3 protein: CASSQWEYTGELFF
CDR3 DNA: TGTGCCAGCAGCCAATGGGAGTACACCGGGGAGCTGTTTTTT

clone size: .
D gene: TRBD2
V gene: TRBV11-2
J gene: TRBJ2-7
CDR3 protein: CASSFGTSPLYEQYF
CDR3 DNA: TGTGCCAGCAGCTTCGGGACTAGCCCTTTATACGAGCAGTACTTC

clone size: .
D gene: .
V gene: TRBV7-2
J gene: TRBJ2-5
CDR3 protein: CASSQNSGLETQYF
CDR3 DNA: TGTGCCAGCAGTCAAAACTCGGGGTTAGAGACCCAGTACTTC

clone size: few
D gene: .
V gene: TRBV9
J gene: TRBJ1-3
CDR3 protein: CASSVEEGIGNTIYF
CDR3 DNA: TGTGCCAGCAGCGTAGAGGAGGGGATCGGAAACACCATATATTTT

clone size: .
D gene: .
V gene: TRBV27
J gene: TRBJ2-1
CDR3 protein: CASSFQGWYEQFF
CDR3 DNA: TGTGCCAGCAGTTTTCAGGGGTGGTATGAGCAGTTCTTC

clone size: .
D gene: .
V gene: TRBV19
J gene: TRBJ1-5
CDR3 protein: CASGTQGINQPQHF
CDR3 DNA: TGTGCCAGTGGGACACAGGGTATCAATCAGCCCCAGCATTTT

clone size: .
D gene: .
V gene: TRBV6-6
J gene: TRBJ1-2
CDR3 protein: CASWGLGGYTF
CDR3 DNA: TGTGCCAGCTGGGGGCTAGGGGGCTACACCTTC

clone size: .
D gene: TRBD1
V gene: TRBV2
J gene: TRBJ1-5
CDR3 protein: CASSDVDRGFGNQPQHF
CDR3 DNA: TGTGCCAGCAGTGACGTGGACAGGGGTTTTGGCAATCAGCCCCAGCATTTT

clone size: .
D gene: TRBD1
V gene: TRBV28
J gene: TRBJ1-5
CDR3 protein: CASSPGPGQGIYSNQPQHF
CDR3 DNA: TGTGCCAGCAGCCCCGGACCGGGACAGGGGATATATAGCAATCAGCCCCAGCATTTT

clone size: .
D gene: TRBD2
V gene: TRBV3-1/TRBV3-2
J gene: TRBJ2-5
CDR3 protein: CASSPSSGGPEETQYF
CDR3 DNA: TGTGCCAGCAGCCCTTCTAGCGGGGGGCCCGAAGAGACCCAGTACTTC